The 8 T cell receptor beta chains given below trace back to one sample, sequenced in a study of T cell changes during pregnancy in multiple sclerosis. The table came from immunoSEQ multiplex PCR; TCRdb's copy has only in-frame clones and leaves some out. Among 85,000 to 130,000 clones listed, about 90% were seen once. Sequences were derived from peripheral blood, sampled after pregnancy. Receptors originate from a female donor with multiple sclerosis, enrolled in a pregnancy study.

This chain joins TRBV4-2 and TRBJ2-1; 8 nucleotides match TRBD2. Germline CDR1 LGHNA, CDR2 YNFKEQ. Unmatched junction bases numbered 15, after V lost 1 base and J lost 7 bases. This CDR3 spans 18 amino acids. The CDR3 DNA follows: TGTGCCAGCAGCCAAGTCCTCGACCCCAGCGGGAGAGGGAATGAGCAGTTCTTC. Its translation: CASSQVLDPSGRGNEQFF.

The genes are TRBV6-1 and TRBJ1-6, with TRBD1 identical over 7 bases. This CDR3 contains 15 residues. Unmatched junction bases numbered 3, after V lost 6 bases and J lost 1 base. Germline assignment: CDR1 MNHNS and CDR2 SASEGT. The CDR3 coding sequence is TGTGCCAGCAGGTTGGACAGGTCCTATAATTCACCCCTCCACTTT. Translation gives CASRLDRSYNSPLHF.

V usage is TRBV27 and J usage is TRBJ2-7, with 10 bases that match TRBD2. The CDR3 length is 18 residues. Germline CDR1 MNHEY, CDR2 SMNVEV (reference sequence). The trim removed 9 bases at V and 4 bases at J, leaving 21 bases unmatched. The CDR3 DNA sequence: TGTGCCAGGGATTTTGAACTGTCCCCTAGCGGGAGAGGGTACGAGCAGTACTTC. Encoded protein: CARDFELSPSGRGYEQYF.

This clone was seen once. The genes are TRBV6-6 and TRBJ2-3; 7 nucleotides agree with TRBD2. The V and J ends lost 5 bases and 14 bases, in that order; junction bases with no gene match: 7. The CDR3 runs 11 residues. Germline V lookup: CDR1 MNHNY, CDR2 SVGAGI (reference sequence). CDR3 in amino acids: CASSQLAVRYF. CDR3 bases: TGTGCCAGCAGTCAGCTAGCGGTGAGGTATTTT.

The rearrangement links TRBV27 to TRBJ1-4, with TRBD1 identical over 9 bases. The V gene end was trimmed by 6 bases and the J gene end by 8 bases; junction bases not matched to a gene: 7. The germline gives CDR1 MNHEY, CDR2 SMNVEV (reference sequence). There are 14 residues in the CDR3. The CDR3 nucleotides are TGTGCCAGCAGACCCGACAGGGGGGGAGAAAAACTGTTTTTT. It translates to CASRPDRGGEKLFF. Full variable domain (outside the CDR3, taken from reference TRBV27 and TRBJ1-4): EAQVTQNPRYLITVTGKKLTVTCSQNMNHEYMSWYRQDPGLGLRQIYYSMNVEVTDKGDVPEGYKVSRKEKRNFPLILESPSPNQTSLYFCASRPDRGGEKLFFGSGTQLSVL.

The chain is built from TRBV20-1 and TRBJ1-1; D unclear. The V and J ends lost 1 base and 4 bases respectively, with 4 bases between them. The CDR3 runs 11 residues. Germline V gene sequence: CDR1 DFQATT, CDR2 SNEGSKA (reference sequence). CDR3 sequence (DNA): TGCAGTGCTAGAGGGCCCACTGAAGCTTTCTTT. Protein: CSARGPTEAFF.

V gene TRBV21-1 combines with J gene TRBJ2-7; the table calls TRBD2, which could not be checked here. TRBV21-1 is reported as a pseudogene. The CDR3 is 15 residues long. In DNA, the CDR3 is TGTGCCAGCACCACACTAGCGTATATCTCCTACGAGCAGTACTTC. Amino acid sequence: CASTTLAYISYEQYF.

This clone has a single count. The CDR3 DNA reads TGTGCCAGCAGTCTTCCGGTCTCTGGAAACACCATATATTTT. Amino acids: CASSLPVSGNTIYF. This sequence joins TRBV28 and TRBJ1-3; D remains unclear. The CDR3 runs to 14 residues. Trimming removed 5 bases at V and 0 bases at J, with 8 bases between. Germline loops: CDR1 MDHEN, CDR2 SYDVKM.